This entry features one T cell receptor (beta chain) sequence. Alongside a J-beta primer mix, a sample-barcoded 5' primer served in a second PCR lasting 7 to 11 cycles. Every single cDNA molecule received a tag from a template-switch adaptor with 12 random nucleotides. One entry per CDR3 protein, called by TCRdb with MiXCR from the 5' RACE reads. The table shows about 930,000 distinct CDR3 sequences, with roughly 29% occurring only once. The record originates from a study of blood T cells in healthy people across ages. This CDR3 region has 15 residues. With 1 base clipped from V and 10 bases from J, the junction kept 12 bases outside the gene matches. Looked up from germline, CDR1 is DFQATT and CDR2 is SNEGSKA (reference sequence). A further study also used this sample, focusing on T cells of mothers and their children. As that report states: Donors comprised a few healthy Caucasian mothers plus their six children. Per mother, over 8.5 million TCR beta CDR3 reads were obtained; per child, roughly 2.9 million. Across the analysis, no persistent microchimeric T cell clones were detected.

The receptor was derived from a woman in her 40s in good health. J is TRBJ2-1 and V is TRBV20-1; 8 bases fit TRBD2. Sequenced: blood. CDR3 sequence reads: CSARALDGGAYEQFF. CDR3 nucleotide sequence: TGCAGTGCTAGAGCCCTGGACGGGGGGGCCTACGAGCAGTTCTTC.